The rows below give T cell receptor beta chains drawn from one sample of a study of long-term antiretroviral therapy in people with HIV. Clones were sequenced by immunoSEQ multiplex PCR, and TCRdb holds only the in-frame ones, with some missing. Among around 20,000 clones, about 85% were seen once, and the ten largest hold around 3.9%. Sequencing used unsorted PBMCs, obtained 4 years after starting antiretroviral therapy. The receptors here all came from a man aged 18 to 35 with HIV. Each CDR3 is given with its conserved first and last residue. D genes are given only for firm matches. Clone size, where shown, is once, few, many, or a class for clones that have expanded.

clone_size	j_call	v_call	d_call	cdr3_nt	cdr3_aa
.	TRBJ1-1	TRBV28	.	TGTGCCAGCACGGACCCCGGGTACACTGAAGCTTTCTTT	CASTDPGYTEAFF
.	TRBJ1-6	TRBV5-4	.	TGTGCCAGCAGCTTTAATTCACCCCTCCACTTT	CASSFNSPLHF
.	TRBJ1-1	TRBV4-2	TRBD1	TGTGCCAGCAGCCAAGGGACAGGGGACACTGAAGCTTTCTTT	CASSQGTGDTEAFF
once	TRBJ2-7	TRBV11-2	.	TGTGCCAGCAGCTCCAGACACGGGGACTACGAGCAGTACTTC	CASSSRHGDYEQYF
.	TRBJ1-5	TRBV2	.	TGTGCCAGCAACGACATTAGCAATCAGCCCCAGCATTTT	CASNDISNQPQHF
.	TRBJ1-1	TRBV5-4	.	TGTGCCAGCAGCCTCGACCCCGGGGAATACACTGAAGCTTTCTTT	CASSLDPGEYTEAFF
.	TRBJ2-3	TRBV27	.	TGTGCCAGCAGTTTATATGGGGGAGCACCAGATACGCAGTATTTT	CASSLYGGAPDTQYF
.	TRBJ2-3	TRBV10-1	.	TGCGCCAGCAGTTACGGCCCGGGCACAGATACGCAGTATTTT	CASSYGPGTDTQYF
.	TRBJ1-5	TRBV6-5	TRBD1	TGTGCCAGCAGCCCAGGGGGTGGGGGACAGCCCCAGCATTTT	CASSPGGGGQPQHF
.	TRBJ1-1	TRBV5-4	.	TGTGCCAGCAGCTTAATCAAGGGGCTGAACACTGAAGCTTTCTTT	CASSLIKGLNTEAFF
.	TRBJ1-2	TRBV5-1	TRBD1	TGCGCCAGCAGCCCGGACAGGGAAACGGTTAACTATGGCTACACCTTC	CASSPDRETVNYGYTF
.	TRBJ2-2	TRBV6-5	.	TGTGCCAGCAGATTGGGGATAACCGGGGAGCTGTTTTTT	CASRLGITGELFF
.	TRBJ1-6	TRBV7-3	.	TGTGCCAGCAGCCCCTCCGGGCTTCGGCATTCACCCCTCCACTTT	CASSPSGLRHSPLHF
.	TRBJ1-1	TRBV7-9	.	TGTGCCAGCAGCTTAGACCCTTCGGACACTGAAGCTTTCTTT	CASSLDPSDTEAFF
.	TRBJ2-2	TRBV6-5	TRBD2	TGTGCCAGCAGTTACGGCGGGGGGGCCGGGACCGGGGAGCTGTTTTTT	CASSYGGGAGTGELFF
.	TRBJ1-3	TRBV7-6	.	TGTGCCAGCAGCCAAGGGCTCCACTCTGGAAACACCATATATTTT	CASSQGLHSGNTIYF
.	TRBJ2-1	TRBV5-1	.	TGCGCCAGCAGCCCGGGACAAAGCTACAATGAGCAGTTCTTC	CASSPGQSYNEQFF